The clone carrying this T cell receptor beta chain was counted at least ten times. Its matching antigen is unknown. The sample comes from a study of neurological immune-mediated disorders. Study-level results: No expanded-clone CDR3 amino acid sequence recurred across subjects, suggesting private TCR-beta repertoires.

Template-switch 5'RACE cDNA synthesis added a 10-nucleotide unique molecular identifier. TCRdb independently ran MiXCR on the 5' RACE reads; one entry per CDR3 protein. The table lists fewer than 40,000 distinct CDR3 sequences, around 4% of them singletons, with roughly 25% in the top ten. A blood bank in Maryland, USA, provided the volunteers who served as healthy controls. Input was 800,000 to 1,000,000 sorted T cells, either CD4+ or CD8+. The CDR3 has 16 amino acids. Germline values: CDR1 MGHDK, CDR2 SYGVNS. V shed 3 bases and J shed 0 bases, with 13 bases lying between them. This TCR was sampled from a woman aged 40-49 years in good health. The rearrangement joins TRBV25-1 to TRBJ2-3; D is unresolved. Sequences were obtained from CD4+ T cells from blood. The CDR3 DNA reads TGTGCCAGCAGTGACCTGACGGATCCTAGCACAGATACGCAGTATTTT. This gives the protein CASSDLTDPSTDTQYF.